The 25 T cell receptor beta chains reported below all come from one sample, sequenced in a study of cytomegalovirus exposure and HLA in healthy donors. Use of 60 Vbeta and 13 Jbeta primers characterized the PCR. Assay: immunoSEQ multiplex PCR; the TCRdb copy retains only in-frame clones and omits some. The sample has over 200,000 clones, 85% seen once; the top ten hold about 1.2%. The specimen sequenced was PBMCs. All receptors derive from a human donor in good health.

This clone was counted once. The chain uses TRBV4-2 and TRBJ1-3, with D perhaps matching TRBD1 (6 bases). The length of the CDR3 is 17 residues. Germline V lookup: CDR1 LGHNA, CDR2 YNFKEQ. Trimming cost V 5 bases and J 0 bases, with 17 bases left between them. The CDR3 loop reads CASSEPGTLSSGNTIYF. In DNA, the CDR3 is TGTGCCAGCAGCGAACCCGGGACACTGAGCTCTGGAAACACCATATATTTT.

This chain links TRBV6-1 with TRBJ2-5; D unresolved. Matching the DNA end better, TRBJ2-7 makes the J call doubtful. The length of the CDR3 is 13 residues. Germline V gene data show CDR1 as MNHNS and CDR2 as SASEGT. This CDR3 is CASSELRSYEQYF. The CDR3 DNA is TGTGCCAGCAGTGAACTCCGCTCCTACGAGCAGTACTTC.

The V call is TRBV7-9, the J call TRBJ1-6; D unresolved. Germline lookup yields CDR1 SEHNR and CDR2 FQNEAQ (reference sequence). The CDR3 extends over 14 amino acids. Trimming stripped 0 bases from V and 7 bases from J, with 7 bases between. DNA for the CDR3: TGTGCCAGCAGCTTAGCAGAGCGGAATTCACCCCTCCACTTT. Translating gives CASSLAERNSPLHF.

The chain links TRBV30 to TRBJ2-2, with 12 bases fitting TRBD2. The CDR3 covers 18 residues. Germline CDR1 and CDR2: GTSNPN and SVGIG (reference sequence). J gave up 0 bases and V 6 bases, and 11 bases lay outside the gene matches. The CDR3 is CACATLGLAGSNTGELFF. DNA for the CDR3: TGTGCCTGTGCTACTCTCGGACTAGCGGGATCGAACACCGGGGAGCTGTTTTTT.

V is TRBV6-5 and J is TRBJ2-4, with 7 bases fitting TRBD2. The CDR3 runs to 15 residues. J lost 5 bases, V lost 6 bases, and 10 bases had no gene match. The V gene's germline CDR1 is MNHEY and CDR2 SVGAGI. In DNA form, the CDR3 reads TGTGCCAGCAGCCCCGGGGCGGGAGTCCAAAACATTCAGTACTTC. Translated, it gives CASSPGAGVQNIQYF.

As to this clone: The junction shows a germline mismatch at one end, possibly a read error. CDR3 protein: CSSLDRDRDGYTF. CDR3 DNA: TGTTCCAGCTTGGACAGGGATAGGGATGGCTACACCTTC. The chain has TRBV7-9 and TRBJ1-2, with TRBD1 matching over 8 bases. The CDR3 length is 13 residues. Per germline, CDR1 SEHNR and CDR2 FQNEAQ (reference sequence).

The CDR3 reads CASSFRQGTGELFF. The CDR3 coding sequence is TGTGCCAGCAGCTTCCGACAGGGGACCGGGGAGCTGTTTTTT. The chain combines TRBV7-2 with TRBJ2-2; TRBD1 agrees at 8 bases. The J segment lost 5 bases and the V segment lost 3 bases, leaving 2 bases of the junction unmatched. CDR3 length: 14 amino acids. Germline V CDR1 and CDR2: SGHTA, FQGNSA.

The chain joins TRBV7-2 to TRBJ2-7; unclear D gene. V was cut by 2 bases and J by 3 bases, with 8 bases left in between. The CDR3 totals 13 residues. Germline V gives CDR1 SGHTA, CDR2 FQGNSA. The CDR3 loop is CASSLLEFYEQYF. The CDR3 DNA reads TGTGCCAGCAGCTTACTAGAATTCTACGAGCAGTACTTC.

The J gene is TRBJ2-1, the V gene TRBV7-9, with 11 bases identical to TRBD2. Per germline, CDR1 SEHNR and CDR2 FQNEAQ (reference sequence). The CDR3 is 14 residues long. V was pared by 8 bases and J by 8 bases, with 8 bases of the junction left unmatched. This chain's CDR3 is CASGTSGSVYEQFF. CDR3 nucleotide sequence: TGTGCCAGCGGTACTAGCGGGAGTGTCTATGAGCAGTTCTTC.

CDR3 nucleotide sequence: TGTGCCAGCTTAGGGGGGAGGACTAGCGGGAGGGGAACTTCATACAATGAGCAGTTCTTC. Protein sequence: CASLGGRTSGRGTSYNEQFF. J is TRBJ2-1 and V is TRBV19, with 15 positions matching TRBD2. Germline V gene sequence: CDR1 LNHDA, CDR2 SQIVND (reference sequence). This CDR3 is 20 amino acids long. The trim removed 9 bases at V and 4 bases at J, leaving 19 bases unmatched.

This clone has a single count. The chain has TRBV5-5 and TRBJ1-1, with D maybe TRBD1 (5 bases). Trimming took 1 base from V and 4 from J, leaving 14 bases between them. The CDR3 is 15 amino acids. Looked up from germline, CDR1 is SGHKS and CDR2 is YYEKEE (reference sequence). Written as DNA, the CDR3 is TGTGCCAGCAGCTTGCCCAACGCTAGGGGCACTGAAGCTTTCTTT. This codes for CASSLPNARGTEAFF.

The chain joins TRBV7-6 to TRBJ2-7; weak D call: TRBD1 (6 bases). V was clipped by 1 base and J by 4 bases, with 14 bases between them. There are 15 residues in the CDR3. Per germline, CDR1 SGHVS and CDR2 FNYEAQ. The CDR3 coding sequence is TGTGCCAGCAGCTTAGAACAGGGCTCCGGATACGAGCAGTACTTC. This gives the protein CASSLEQGSGYEQYF.

The V and J genes are TRBV19 and TRBJ2-6, with D possibly TRBD1 on 6 matching bases. CDR1 LNHDA and CDR2 SQIVND come from the germline V gene (reference sequence). Trimming stripped 7 bases from V and 0 bases from J, with 16 bases between. The CDR3 is 17 residues long. The CDR3 nucleotides read TGTGCCAGTATGATCAACAGGGTTCACTCTGGGGCCAACGTCCTGACTTTC. This gives the protein CASMINRVHSGANVLTF.

Here the CDR3 DNA reads TGTGCCAGCAGCTTAGCTAGCGGGACTGATGAGCAGTTCTTC. It encodes CASSLASGTDEQFF. The chain combines TRBV7-2 with TRBJ2-1; 8 nucleotides match TRBD2. The junction had 3 bases not matched to a gene; V was cut back by 0 bases and J by 8 bases. There are 14 residues in the CDR3. Germline V lookup: CDR1 SGHTA, CDR2 FQGNSA.

This clone was picked up one time. The chain has TRBV7-9 and TRBJ2-7, with 14 bases fitting TRBD2. The V gene end was trimmed by 5 bases and the J gene end by 5 bases; junction bases not matched to a gene: 11. The CDR3 sequence is 17 residues long. Germline CDR1 and CDR2: SEHNR and FQNEAQ (reference sequence). The CDR3 nucleotides read TGTGCCAGCAGCGCAGCAAGACTAGCGGGAGGGCCCCACGAGCAGTACTTC. Translation: CASSAARLAGGPHEQYF.

V gene TRBV5-1 combines with J gene TRBJ1-4; D gene ambiguous. Germline-derived CDR1 and CDR2 are SGHRS and YFSETQ. The CDR3 is made up of 14 amino acids. The V and J ends lost 1 base and 8 bases respectively, with 12 bases between them. The CDR3 is CASSLFSREEKLFF. CDR3 sequence (DNA): TGCGCCAGCAGCTTGTTTTCCCGGGAGGAAAAACTGTTTTTT.

The V and J genes are TRBV18 and TRBJ2-7; TRBD1 matches 12 bases. V gave up 10 bases and J gave up 4 bases; unmatched junction bases: 5. Germline CDR1 KGHSH, CDR2 LQKENI. There are 13 residues in the CDR3. Here the CDR3 reads CATMGQGAYEQYF. CDR3 bases: TGTGCCACCATGGGACAGGGGGCTTACGAGCAGTACTTC.

To note about this clone: Its ends do not fully match the called genes, so a read error is possible. The rearrangement joins TRBV28 to TRBJ2-7; 11 bases agree with TRBD2. The germline V gene has CDR1 MDHEN and CDR2 SYDVKM. The CDR3 extends over 12 amino acids. The CDR3 DNA is TGTGCCAGCAGTCCCGGACTAGCGGGTCCCATCTTC. It yields the protein CASSPGLAGPIF.

The rearrangement uses TRBV29-1 and TRBJ2-1; D is possibly TRBD1 (6 bases). The CDR3 sequence is 14 residues long. V lost 1 base, J lost 7 bases, and 14 bases lay in between. CDR1 is SQVTM and CDR2 is ANQGSEA in the germline V gene. This CDR3 is CSVEGGRETNEQFF. CDR3 nucleotide sequence: TGCAGCGTTGAAGGGGGGCGAGAAACGAATGAGCAGTTCTTC.

Of note for this clone: One end of the junction varies from germline; a read error may be responsible. V and J are TRBV15 and TRBJ2-1; a weak D match, TRBD1 (5 bases). The CDR3 runs 20 residues. Germline lookup yields CDR1 LNHNV and CDR2 YYDKDF (reference sequence). Here the CDR3 DNA reads TGTGCCGCCAGCAGAAAAACAGGTCCCGGTTCGATAAGGTCCTACAATGAGCAGTTCTTC. Translated: CAASRKTGPGSIRSYNEQFF.

The chain employs TRBV6-5 and TRBJ2-5; unclear D gene. Gene TRBJ2-7 matches the end of the DNA better, so the J call may be wrong. This CDR3 has 14 amino acids. Germline lookup yields CDR1 MNHEY and CDR2 SVGAGI. The CDR3 here is CASAGEEQSYEQYF. The CDR3 DNA reads as TGTGCCAGCGCCGGTGAAGAGCAATCCTACGAGCAGTACTTC.

The chain uses TRBV30 and TRBJ2-1, with 7 nucleotides matching TRBD2. The junction had 1 base not matched to a gene; V was cut back by 2 bases and J by 3 bases. Germline CDR1 and CDR2: GTSNPN and SVGIG (reference sequence). CDR3 size: 13 residues. The CDR3 nucleotides are TGTGCCTGGAGTAGCGGGAACTACAATGAGCAGTTCTTC. Residues: CAWSSGNYNEQFF.

A word on this clone: Other DNA sequences within the sample encode an identical CDR3. The rearrangement uses TRBV5-1 and TRBJ1-5; 10 nucleotides align to TRBD1. Germline CDR1 is SGHRS and CDR2 is YFSETQ. Unmatched junction bases numbered 2, after V lost 2 bases and J lost 6 bases. This CDR3 has 14 amino acids. Here the CDR3 reads CASSLGQGGQPQHF. The DNA for the CDR3 is TGCGCCAGCAGCTTAGGACAGGGGGGTCAGCCCCAGCATTTT.

This clone was observed a single time. The chain recombines TRBV2 with TRBJ1-6; D perhaps matches TRBD1 (5 bases). V lost 6 bases and J 7 bases, leaving 16 bases between the germline ends. CDR3 length: 15 amino acids. Germline V gene lookup returns CDR1 SNHLY and CDR2 FYNNEI. In DNA form, the CDR3 reads TGTGCCAGCAGCCCCCCCGGGGGGTTCAATTCACCCCTCCACTTT. Translation: CASSPPGGFNSPLHF.

The chain has TRBV7-9 and TRBJ2-2, with D hard to call. Germline V lookup: CDR1 SEHNR, CDR2 FQNEAQ (reference sequence). With 1 base removed from V and 1 base from J, the gap between germline ends came to 4 bases. The CDR3 is 14 amino acids. The CDR3 DNA reads as TGTGCCAGCAGCTTAGGACTGAACACCGGGGAGCTGTTTTTT. Its protein product is CASSLGLNTGELFF.